These T cell receptor beta chains were read from a single sample in a study of T cell responses to AZD1222 COVID-19 vaccine. Sequenced by immunoSEQ multiplex PCR; TCRdb stores in-frame clones only, minus some. The sample shows over 150,000 clones, roughly 90% of them seen only once. Specimen: peripheral blood, collected on day 0 of AZD1222 vaccination. These receptors came from an adult in good health. CDR3s include the opening cysteine and the closing phenylalanine or tryptophan. Each record gives: J gene, V gene, D gene, clone size, CDR3 protein, CDR3 DNA. A D gene is named only where the DNA matches it firmly. Clone size is stated in some rows and not others, as once, few, many or a class when expanded.

J: TRBJ1-1
V: TRBV5-1
D: TRBD1
size: .
CDR3: CASRTGGADRPGPTEAFF
DNA: TGCGCCAGCAGGACAGGGGGCGCGGACCGACCAGGTCCCACTGAAGCTTTCTTT

J: TRBJ2-7
V: TRBV6-2/TRBV6-3
D: TRBD1
size: .
CDR3: CASSSGQGPQYF
DNA: TGTGCCAGCAGTTCCGGACAGGGCCCGCAGTACTTC

J: TRBJ1-5
V: TRBV7-9
D: .
size: .
CDR3: CASSLATGTGSGPQHF
DNA: TGTGCCAGCAGCTTAGCAACAGGGACCGGGAGTGGGCCCCAGCATTTT

J: TRBJ1-5
V: TRBV24-1
D: .
size: .
CDR3: CATSDLMTEQPQHF
DNA: TGTGCCACCAGTGATTTGATGACAGAGCAGCCCCAGCATTTT

J: TRBJ1-2
V: TRBV19
D: .
size: .
CDR3: CASSIAGGMGYTF
DNA: TGTGCCAGTAGTATAGCCGGCGGTATGGGCTACACCTTC

J: TRBJ1-4
V: TRBV9
D: .
size: .
CDR3: CASSYRGETNEKLFF
DNA: TGTGCCAGCAGCTATAGAGGGGAGACGAATGAAAAACTGTTTTTT

J: TRBJ1-6
V: TRBV19
D: .
size: few
CDR3: CASSPQGSQNSPLHF
DNA: TGTGCCAGTAGTCCCCAGGGAAGCCAGAATTCACCCCTCCACTTT

J: TRBJ1-4
V: TRBV7-8
D: .
size: once
CDR3: CASAPRRWIATNEKLFF
DNA: TGTGCCAGCGCACCCCGCCGATGGATAGCAACTAATGAAAAACTGTTTTTT

J: TRBJ1-2
V: TRBV27
D: TRBD1
size: .
CDR3: CASSPTGAYGYTF
DNA: TGTGCCAGCAGCCCGACAGGGGCTTATGGCTACACCTTC

J: TRBJ2-5
V: TRBV5-5
D: TRBD2
size: .
CDR3: CASSLEPSGETQYF
DNA: TGTGCCAGCAGCTTGGAGCCTAGCGGAGAGACCCAGTACTTC

J: TRBJ1-6
V: TRBV12-5
D: TRBD1
size: .
CDR3: CASGLRQGGFSALHF
DNA: TGTGCTAGTGGTCTAAGACAGGGAGGGTTTTCGGCCCTCCACTTT

J: TRBJ2-7
V: TRBV2
D: .
size: .
CDR3: CASRLDTSYEQYF
DNA: TGTGCCAGCAGATTGGACACGTCCTACGAGCAGTACTTC

J: TRBJ2-6
V: TRBV5-1
D: TRBD1
size: .
CDR3: CASSFGDRPLSGANVLTF
DNA: TGCGCCAGCAGCTTCGGGGACAGGCCTCTCTCTGGGGCCAACGTCCTGACTTTC

J: TRBJ1-5
V: TRBV7-8
D: .
size: .
CDR3: CASSGGGIVNQPQHF
DNA: TGTGCCAGCAGCGGGGGCGGTATAGTCAATCAGCCCCAGCATTTT

J: TRBJ1-2
V: TRBV12-3/TRBV12-4
D: .
size: .
CDR3: CASSLHANYGYTF
DNA: TGTGCCAGCAGTTTACATGCTAACTATGGCTACACCTTC

J: TRBJ2-7
V: TRBV2
D: TRBD2
size: .
CDR3: CASSWTRDYEQYF
DNA: TGTGCCAGCAGCTGGACTAGGGACTACGAGCAGTACTTC

J: TRBJ1-2
V: TRBV5-8
D: .
size: .
CDR3: CASSRDGVRANYGYTF
DNA: TGTGCCAGCAGCCGGGACGGAGTACGAGCTAACTATGGCTACACCTTC

J: TRBJ1-2
V: TRBV6-2/TRBV6-3
D: TRBD1
size: .
CDR3: CASSQTGIGYTF
DNA: TGTGCCAGCAGTCAGACAGGGATCGGCTACACCTTC

J: TRBJ1-1
V: TRBV7-2
D: TRBD1
size: .
CDR3: CASSLTGATEAFF
DNA: TGTGCCAGCAGCTTAACAGGGGCGACCGAAGCTTTCTTT

J: TRBJ1-3
V: TRBV7-2
D: .
size: few
CDR3: CASSLDRGIGTGNTIYF
DNA: TGTGCCAGCAGCTTAGATCGGGGGATTGGGACTGGAAACACCATATATTTT

J: TRBJ2-2
V: TRBV19
D: TRBD1
size: .
CDR3: CASRGQGAMGELFF
DNA: TGTGCCAGCAGAGGACAGGGGGCGATGGGGGAGCTGTTTTTT

J: TRBJ2-6
V: TRBV5-6
D: TRBD1
size: .
CDR3: CASSGPGTGLSGANVLTF
DNA: TGTGCCAGCAGCGGACCCGGGACAGGTCTCTCTGGGGCCAACGTCCTGACTTTC

J: TRBJ1-1
V: TRBV10-3
D: .
size: once
CDR3: CAIGRAENTEAFF
DNA: TGTGCCATCGGCCGGGCAGAGAACACTGAAGCTTTCTTT

J: TRBJ1-5
V: TRBV6-5
D: TRBD1
size: .
CDR3: CASGRQGTSNQPQHF
DNA: TGTGCCAGCGGACGACAGGGAACCAGCAATCAGCCCCAGCATTTT

J: TRBJ1-1
V: TRBV2
D: .
size: .
CDR3: CASSEIRPDGAFF
DNA: TGTGCCAGCAGTGAAATTAGACCCGACGGGGCTTTCTTT

J: TRBJ1-1
V: TRBV18
D: .
size: few
CDR3: CASSLKVDRNTEAFF
DNA: TGTGCCAGCTCCCTAAAAGTAGACAGAAACACTGAAGCTTTCTTT

J: TRBJ1-3
V: TRBV10-3
D: .
size: .
CDR3: CAIRGEDGYTIYF
DNA: TGTGCCATCAGGGGGGAGGATGGTTACACCATATATTTT

J: TRBJ1-1
V: TRBV29-1
D: .
size: .
CDR3: CSVVASANTEAFF
DNA: TGCAGCGTTGTGGCCAGTGCTAACACTGAAGCTTTCTTT

J: TRBJ1-6
V: TRBV12-3/TRBV12-4
D: .
size: once
CDR3: CASRTGPSPPLHF
DNA: TGTGCCAGCAGGACAGGACCTTCCCCACCCCTCCACTTT

J: TRBJ1-3
V: TRBV28
D: .
size: .
CDR3: CASSPSTVSSGNTIYF
DNA: TGTGCCAGCAGTCCGTCGACAGTAAGCTCTGGAAACACCATATATTTT

J: TRBJ2-4
V: TRBV7-8
D: TRBD2
size: .
CDR3: CASSLVMAGGLHIQYF
DNA: TGTGCCAGCAGCTTAGTGATGGCGGGGGGGCTCCACATTCAGTACTTC

J: TRBJ2-2
V: TRBV3-1/TRBV3-2
D: .
size: .
CDR3: CASSLPGLVNTGELFF
DNA: TGTGCCAGCAGCCTACCGGGACTTGTGAACACCGGGGAGCTGTTTTTT

J: TRBJ1-5
V: TRBV2
D: .
size: once
CDR3: CASADSNQPQHF
DNA: TGTGCCAGCGCGGATAGCAATCAGCCCCAGCATTTT

J: TRBJ1-6
V: TRBV11-3
D: .
size: .
CDR3: CASSPNGASPLHF
DNA: TGTGCCAGCAGCCCGAACGGGGCTTCACCCCTCCACTTT

J: TRBJ1-2
V: TRBV27
D: TRBD1
size: .
CDR3: CASSPIPRTGVDYGYTF
DNA: TGTGCCAGCAGTCCGATACCCCGGACAGGAGTTGACTATGGCTACACCTTC

J: TRBJ1-2
V: TRBV5-1
D: TRBD1
size: .
CDR3: CASSLGSPGQRDTF
DNA: TGCGCCAGCAGCTTGGGTTCCCCGGGACAGCGGGACACCTTC

J: TRBJ2-7
V: TRBV10-3
D: .
size: .
CDR3: CAIKSASSSYEQYF
DNA: TGTGCCATCAAGTCGGCTTCCAGCTCCTACGAGCAGTACTTC

J: TRBJ2-1
V: TRBV19
D: .
size: .
CDR3: CASTTRARDNEQFF
DNA: TGTGCCAGTACGACCCGGGCGCGGGACAATGAGCAGTTCTTC

J: TRBJ2-5
V: TRBV3-1/TRBV3-2
D: TRBD2
size: .
CDR3: CASSQDLTSGGRQTQYF
DNA: TGTGCCAGCAGCCAAGATCTGACTAGCGGGGGCAGACAGACCCAGTACTTC

J: TRBJ1-2
V: TRBV6-2/TRBV6-3
D: TRBD1
size: .
CDR3: CASSYGTELNYGYTF
DNA: TGTGCCAGCAGTTACGGGACAGAACTTAACTATGGCTACACCTTC

J: TRBJ1-1
V: TRBV15
D: TRBD1
size: .
CDR3: CATSRGRQGPYNTEAFF
DNA: TGTGCCACCAGCAGAGGAAGACAGGGGCCGTATAACACTGAAGCTTTCTTT

J: TRBJ2-3
V: TRBV3-1/TRBV3-2
D: TRBD2
size: .
CDR3: CASSRSTSGGVTDTQYF
DNA: TGTGCCAGCAGCCGATCGACTAGCGGGGGGGTCACAGATACGCAGTATTTT

J: TRBJ1-1
V: TRBV12-5
D: .
size: .
CDR3: CASGFITEAFF
DNA: TGTGCTAGTGGTTTTATCACTGAAGCTTTCTTT

J: TRBJ1-6
V: TRBV10-3
D: .
size: .
CDR3: CAIKEGGAVNSPLHF
DNA: TGTGCCATCAAAGAGGGAGGGGCGGTCAATTCACCCCTCCACTTT

J: TRBJ1-3
V: TRBV7-2
D: TRBD1
size: .
CDR3: CASSLVGQSNSGNTIYF
DNA: TGTGCCAGCAGCTTAGTGGGACAGTCTAATTCTGGAAACACCATATATTTT

J: TRBJ1-2
V: TRBV13
D: .
size: .
CDR3: CASSENYGYTF
DNA: TGTGCCAGCAGTGAGAACTATGGCTACACCTTC

J: TRBJ2-6
V: TRBV28
D: .
size: .
CDR3: CASSSGGLGGANVLTF
DNA: TGTGCCAGCAGTTCCGGGGGGCTGGGTGGGGCCAACGTCCTGACTTTC

J: TRBJ1-1
V: TRBV5-4
D: .
size: .
CDR3: CASSLTLMNTEAFF
DNA: TGTGCCAGCAGCTTGACACTAATGAACACTGAAGCTTTCTTT

J: TRBJ1-5
V: TRBV5-4
D: .
size: .
CDR3: CASSSDGQGQPQHF
DNA: TGTGCCAGCAGCTCCGACGGCCAAGGTCAGCCCCAGCATTTT

J: TRBJ2-5
V: TRBV11-2
D: TRBD2
size: .
CDR3: CASSFPLGLAGEETQYF
DNA: TGTGCCAGCAGCTTCCCGCTCGGACTAGCGGGGGAAGAGACCCAGTACTTC

J: TRBJ1-1
V: TRBV29-1
D: .
size: once
CDR3: CSVITDLNTEAFF
DNA: TGCAGCGTTATAACAGACCTTAACACTGAAGCTTTCTTT

J: TRBJ2-7
V: TRBV7-2
D: TRBD1
size: .
CDR3: CASSLTGTGGGEQYF
DNA: TGTGCCAGCAGCCTTACCGGGACAGGGGGCGGGGAGCAGTACTTC

J: TRBJ1-1
V: TRBV28
D: TRBD1
size: .
CDR3: CASSGQGWTEAFF
DNA: TGTGCCAGCAGCGGACAGGGGTGGACTGAAGCTTTCTTT

J: TRBJ1-2
V: TRBV21-1
D: .
size: .
CDR3: CAFRGAQGYTF
DNA: TGTGCCTTCCGGGGGGCGCAGGGCTACACCTTC

J: TRBJ2-3
V: TRBV4-3
D: .
size: .
CDR3: CASSQGGITDTQYF
DNA: TGCGCCAGCAGCCAAGGTGGAATCACAGATACGCAGTATTTT

J: TRBJ2-7
V: TRBV6-5
D: TRBD1
size: .
CDR3: CASTAGTGVYEQYF
DNA: TGTGCCAGCACCGCCGGGACAGGGGTTTACGAGCAGTACTTC

J: TRBJ1-5
V: TRBV18
D: .
size: .
CDR3: CASSLDRNQPQHF
DNA: TGTGCCAGCTCACTTGACAGAAATCAGCCCCAGCATTTT

J: TRBJ2-6
V: TRBV4-2
D: .
size: .
CDR3: CASSQEEVSGANVLTF
DNA: TGTGCCAGCAGCCAAGAAGAGGTATCTGGGGCCAACGTCCTGACTTTC

J: TRBJ2-5
V: TRBV5-1
D: .
size: .
CDR3: CASSLGGTRQETQYF
DNA: TGCGCCAGCAGCTTGGGGGGGACTCGGCAAGAGACCCAGTACTTC